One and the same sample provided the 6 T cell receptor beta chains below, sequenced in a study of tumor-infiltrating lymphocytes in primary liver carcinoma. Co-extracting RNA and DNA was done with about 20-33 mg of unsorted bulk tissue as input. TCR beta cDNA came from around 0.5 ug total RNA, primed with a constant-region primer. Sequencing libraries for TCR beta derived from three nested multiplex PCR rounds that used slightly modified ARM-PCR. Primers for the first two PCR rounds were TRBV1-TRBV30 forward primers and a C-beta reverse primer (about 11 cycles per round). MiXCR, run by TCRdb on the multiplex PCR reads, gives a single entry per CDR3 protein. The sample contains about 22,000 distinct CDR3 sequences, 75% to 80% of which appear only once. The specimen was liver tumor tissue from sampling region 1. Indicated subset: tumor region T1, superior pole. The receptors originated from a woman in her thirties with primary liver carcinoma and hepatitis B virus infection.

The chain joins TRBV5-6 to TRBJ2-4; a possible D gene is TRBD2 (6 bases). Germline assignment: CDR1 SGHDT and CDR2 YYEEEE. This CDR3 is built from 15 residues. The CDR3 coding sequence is TGTACTAGCAACCAACGGGTGGTAGCCAAAAACATTCAGTACTTC. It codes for CTSNQRVVAKNIQYF.

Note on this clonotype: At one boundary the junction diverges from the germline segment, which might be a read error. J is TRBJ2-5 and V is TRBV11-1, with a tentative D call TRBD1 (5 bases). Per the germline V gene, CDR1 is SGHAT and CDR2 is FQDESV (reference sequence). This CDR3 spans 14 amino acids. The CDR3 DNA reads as TGTGCCGGCAGCTTAGCAGGGCGCGAAGAGGCCCACTACTTC. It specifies CAGSLAGREEAHYF.

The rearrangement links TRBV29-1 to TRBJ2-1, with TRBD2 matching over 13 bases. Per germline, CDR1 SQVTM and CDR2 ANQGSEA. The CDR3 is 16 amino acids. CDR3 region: CTIAPGLAGEFNEQFF. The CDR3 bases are TGCACCATTGCCCCTGGACTAGCGGGAGAATTCAATGAGCAGTTCTTC.

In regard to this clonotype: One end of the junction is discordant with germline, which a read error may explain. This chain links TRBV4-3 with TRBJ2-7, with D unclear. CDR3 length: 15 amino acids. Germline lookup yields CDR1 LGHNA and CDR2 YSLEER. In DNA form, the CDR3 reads TGCGCAAGCAGCCAGTTCCGGGTCACCTCCTACGAGCAGTACTTC. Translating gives CASSQFRVTSYEQYF.

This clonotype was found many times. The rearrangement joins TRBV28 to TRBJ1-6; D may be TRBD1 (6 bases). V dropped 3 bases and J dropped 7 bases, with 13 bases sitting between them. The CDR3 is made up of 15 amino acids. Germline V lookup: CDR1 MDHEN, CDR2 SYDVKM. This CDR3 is CASSFLDRSNSPLHF. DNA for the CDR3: TGTGCCAGCAGTTTTTTGGACAGATCAAATTCACCCCTCCACTTT.

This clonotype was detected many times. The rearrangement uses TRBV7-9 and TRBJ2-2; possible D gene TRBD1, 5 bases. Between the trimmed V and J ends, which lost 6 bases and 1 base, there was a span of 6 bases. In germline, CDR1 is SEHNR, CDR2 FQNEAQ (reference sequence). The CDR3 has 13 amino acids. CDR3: CASSRGNTGELFF. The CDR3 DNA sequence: TGTGCCAGCAGTAGGGGGAACACCGGGGAGCTGTTTTTT.